This T cell receptor (beta chain) is from a study of T cell repertoires in cytomegalovirus infection. For the study at large: Public TCR beta signature analysis indicated the presence of both CMV infection and matching HLA type. Whole-study results and caveats: Totalled public TCR beta family frequency picked out people who carried CMV plus the relevant HLA. It was HLA-C-restricted CMV-specific TCR beta clonotypes that dominated the response ex vivo.

As concerns this clonotype: Its antigen remains unknown.

Germline loops: CDR1 SNHLY, CDR2 FYNNEI. V was cut by 3 bases and J by 0 bases, with 3 bases left in between. The CDR3 is made up of 14 amino acids. In TCRdb, the reads were re-called with MiXCR into one record per CDR3 protein. The sample holds hundreds of thousands of distinct CDR3 sequences; approximately 22% are singletons and the top ten take roughly 18%. The rearrangement uses TRBV2 and TRBJ2-6; D is unresolved. Sequenced: CD8+ T cells from PBMCs. The sequence was obtained from a human donor in good health (CMV status not recorded). Some clones in this sample may be carry-over from other donors' samples. The CDR3 nucleotides read TGTGCCAGCAGTGAGTACTCTGGGGCCAACGTCCTGACTTTC. It specifies CASSEYSGANVLTF.